This T cell receptor (beta chain) was sequenced for a study of blood T cell repertoires in COVID-19. The wider study: Samples of COVID-19 (acute and convalescent) were obtained from the United States, Italy and Spain. Nucleic acid was either cDNA or gDNA, and it came from T cells, B-cell-depleted T cells, or PBMCs.

As originally analysed: Estimation of nucleated cell counts relied on the amplification of reference gene primers. Libraries were prepared by immunoSEQ multiplex PCR; TCRdb keeps only in-frame clonotypes and omits some of them. V, J and clone size were drawn from that table, and D and trimming were deduced from the DNA. The sample records 150,000 to 200,000 clones, 89% being singletons. The CDR3 spans 16 residues. Trimming pared 1 base from V and 0 bases from J, leaving 13 bases between. Per the germline V gene, CDR1 is SGHTA and CDR2 is FQGNSA. Sequenced: peripheral blood. The receptor was derived from a man aged 18 to 29 who had recovered from COVID-19. The chain is built from TRBV7-2 and TRBJ2-7; D may be TRBD2 (6 bases). The CDR3 nucleotides are TGTGCCAGCAGCTTAGTGGGAGGCGGCTCCTCCTACGAGCAGTACTTC. It yields the protein CASSLVGGGSSYEQYF.